Each of the 8 T cell receptor beta chains below was sequenced from the same sample in a study of cytomegalovirus exposure and HLA in healthy donors. Vbeta (60) and Jbeta (13) primers were used in the PCR. The method was immunoSEQ multiplex PCR; TCRdb's version includes in-frame clones alone and lacks a portion of them. The table has roughly 130,000 clones, roughly 80% seen once; the top ten hold over 9%. Sequenced input: PBMCs. The receptors come from a male donor in good health and CMV-seropositive.

The V gene is TRBV5-1, the J gene TRBJ2-5, with a possible D match to TRBD1 (5 bases). Trimming cost V 4 bases and J 2 bases, with 21 bases left between them. Germline V gene sequence: CDR1 SGHRS, CDR2 YFSETQ. This CDR3 is 17 amino acids long. The CDR3 DNA reads as TGCGCCAGCAGCCCCTCCCCCCTGGTGACAGTGCAAGAGACCCAGTACTTC. This gives the protein CASSPSPLVTVQETQYF.

The V and J genes are TRBV7-2 and TRBJ1-6, with 7 nucleotides matching TRBD1. From germline, CDR1 is SGHTA and CDR2 FQGNSA. The CDR3 contains 14 residues. With V trimmed by 5 bases and J by 9 bases, 7 bases remained unmatched. CDR3 region: CASSITGVGSPLHF. CDR3 coding DNA: TGTGCCAGCAGCATCACAGGGGTGGGTTCACCCCTCCACTTT.

V gene TRBV7-2 combines with J gene TRBJ2-5; D possibly corresponds to TRBD2 (6 bases). The DNA matches TRBJ2-7 better at its end, which makes the J call doubtful. Per germline, CDR1 SGHTA and CDR2 FQGNSA. The CDR3 is made up of 14 amino acids. In DNA form, the CDR3 reads TGTGCCAGCAGCCCTATGGGGGGTACCTACGAGCAGTACTTC. As protein: CASSPMGGTYEQYF.

The chain is built from TRBV18 and TRBJ2-3; 7 bases match TRBD1. CDR1 and CDR2 (germline): KGHSH, LQKENI. Losses at the gene ends were 6 bases for V and 8 bases for J; bases not matched to a gene: 11. This CDR3 region has 14 residues. Here the CDR3 DNA reads TGTGCCAGCTCTCCGGCAGCCCCAGGGGGTACGCAGTATTTT. Translation gives CASSPAAPGGTQYF.

As regards this clone: The identical CDR3 is also encoded by other nucleotide sequences in the sample. The genes are TRBV27 and TRBJ2-2, with D tentatively TRBD2 (5 bases). In germline, CDR1 is MNHEY, CDR2 SMNVEV (reference sequence). The germline V and J ends were trimmed by 6 bases and 0 bases, with 11 bases remaining between them. The CDR3 contains 15 residues. CDR3 residues: CASRSGWANTGELFF. Written as DNA, the CDR3 is TGTGCCAGCAGATCGGGGTGGGCGAACACCGGGGAGCTGTTTTTT.

The gene calls are TRBV5-5 and TRBJ2-7; D not certain. Trimming cost V 2 bases and J 3 bases, with 6 bases left between them. The length of the CDR3 is 12 residues. In germline, CDR1 is SGHKS, CDR2 YYEKEE (reference sequence). CDR3 in amino acids: CASSFGIYEQYF. CDR3 bases: TGTGCCAGCAGCTTTGGCATCTACGAGCAGTACTTC.

The gene calls are TRBV6-1 and TRBJ1-5; TRBD1 matches at 9 bases. The ends lost 0 bases at V and 3 bases at J; junction bases unmatched: 6. The CDR3 contains 17 residues. Germline V lookup: CDR1 MNHNS, CDR2 SASEGT. DNA of the CDR3: TGTGCCAGCAGTGAAGCGCGGGGACAGGGCTACAATCAGCCCCAGCATTTT. This sequence encodes CASSEARGQGYNQPQHF.

The V and J genes are TRBV27 and TRBJ2-7, with 9 bases that match TRBD2. Germline values: CDR1 MNHEY, CDR2 SMNVEV (reference sequence). Germline trimming cut 7 bases from V and 1 base from J; bases unmatched to any gene: 11. This CDR3 has 16 residues. CDR3 DNA sequence: TGTGCCAGCAAATGGAGGAGCGGGAGGTTATCCTACGAGCAGTACTTC. The encoded protein is CASKWRSGRLSYEQYF.